The 5 T cell receptor beta chains below were found in one sample sequenced in a study of technical replicates of blood from a handful of donors. Only in-frame clones appear in the TCRdb table, and some are missing; sequencing was by immunoSEQ multiplex PCR. The sample shows 14,000 or so clones, 65% to 85% of them seen only once. Sequences were obtained from PBMCs. Source of these receptors: a human donor in good health.

This clone has just a few counts. This rearrangement joins TRBV6-1 to TRBJ2-3; 7 bases are shared with TRBD2. CDR3 size: 15 residues. Germline CDR1 and CDR2: MNHNS and SASEGT. The J segment lost 2 bases and the V segment lost 3 bases, leaving 5 bases of the junction unmatched. The CDR3 region is CASSDYAGDTDTQYF. The CDR3 region has the DNA TGTGCCAGCAGTGATTATGCGGGAGACACAGATACGCAGTATTTT.

The genes are TRBV7-8 and TRBJ2-4; possibly TRBD1 for D (6 bases). CDR1 SGHVS and CDR2 FQNEAQ come from the germline V gene. The CDR3 length is 13 residues. V lost 3 bases and J lost 10, with 13 bases in between. The CDR3 DNA sequence: TGTGCCAGCAGCTTGTCGACAGGAGAGATTCAGTACTTC. This sequence encodes CASSLSTGEIQYF.

This sequence joins TRBV5-1 and TRBJ1-2; D perhaps matches TRBD1 (6 bases). The V gene's germline CDR1 is SGHRS and CDR2 YFSETQ. This CDR3 comprises 14 residues. Trimming pared 6 bases from V and 8 bases from J, leaving 20 bases between. The CDR3 DNA sequence: TGCGCCAGCACCTACCTCAGGGGAGAGGGAGGCTACACCTTC. Translating it yields CASTYLRGEGGYTF.

This chain links TRBV7-8 with TRBJ1-2, with D hard to call. Germline-derived CDR1 and CDR2 are SGHVS and FQNEAQ. Trimming left V 1 base short and J 4 bases short, with 10 bases between. The CDR3 consists of 14 residues. CDR3 loop: CASSLEEGLYGYTF. The CDR3 nucleotides are TGTGCCAGCAGCTTAGAAGAGGGTCTCTATGGCTACACCTTC.

This chain joins TRBV5-4 and TRBJ2-1; 7 bases agree with TRBD2. The V gene end was trimmed by 5 bases and the J gene end by 3 bases; junction bases not matched to a gene: 8. The CDR3 has 15 amino acids. The germline CDR1 and CDR2 sequences are SGHNT and YYREEE (reference sequence). In nucleotides, the CDR3 is TGTGCCAGCAGACCCACTAGCGAAGACTACAATGAGCAGTTCTTC. Translation: CASRPTSEDYNEQFF.